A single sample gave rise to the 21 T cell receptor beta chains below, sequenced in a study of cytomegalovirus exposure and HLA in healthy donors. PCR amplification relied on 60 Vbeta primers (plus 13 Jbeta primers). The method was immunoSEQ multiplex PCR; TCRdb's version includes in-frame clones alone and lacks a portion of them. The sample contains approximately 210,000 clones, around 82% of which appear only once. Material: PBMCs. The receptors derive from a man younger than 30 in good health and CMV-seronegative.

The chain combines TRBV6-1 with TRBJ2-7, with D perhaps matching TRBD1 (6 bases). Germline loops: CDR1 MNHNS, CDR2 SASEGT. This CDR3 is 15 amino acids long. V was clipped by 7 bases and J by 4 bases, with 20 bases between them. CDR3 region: CASILRGRGSYEQYF. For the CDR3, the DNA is TGTGCCAGCATTCTTCGTGGCAGGGGATCGTACGAGCAGTACTTC.

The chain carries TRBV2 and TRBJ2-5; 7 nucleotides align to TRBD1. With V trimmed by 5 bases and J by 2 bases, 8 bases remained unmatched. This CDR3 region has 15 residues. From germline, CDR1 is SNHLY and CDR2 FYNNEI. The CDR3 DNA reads TGTGCCAGCAGTCCTATAGGGACAGATCAAGAGACCCAGTACTTC. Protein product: CASSPIGTDQETQYF.

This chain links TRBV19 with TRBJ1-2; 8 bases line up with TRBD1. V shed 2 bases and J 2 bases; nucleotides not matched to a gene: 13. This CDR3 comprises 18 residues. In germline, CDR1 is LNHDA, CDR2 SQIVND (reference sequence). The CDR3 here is CASSIIRDRWGKNYGYTF. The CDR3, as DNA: TGTGCCAGTAGTATAATCCGGGACAGGTGGGGTAAGAACTATGGCTACACCTTC.

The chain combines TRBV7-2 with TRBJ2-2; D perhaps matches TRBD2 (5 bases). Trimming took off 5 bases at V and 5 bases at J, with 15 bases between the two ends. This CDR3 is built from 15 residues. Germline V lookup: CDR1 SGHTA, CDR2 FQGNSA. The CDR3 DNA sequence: TGTGCCAGCAGCCGAATCTCCCGAGGGACCGGGGAGCTGTTTTTT. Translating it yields CASSRISRGTGELFF. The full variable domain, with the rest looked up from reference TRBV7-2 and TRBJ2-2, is GAGVSQSPSNKVTEKGKDVELRCDPISGHTALYWYRQSLGQGLEFLIYFQGNSAPDKSGLPSDRFSAERTGGSVSTLTIQRTQQEDSAVYLCASSRISRGTGELFFGEGSRLTVL.

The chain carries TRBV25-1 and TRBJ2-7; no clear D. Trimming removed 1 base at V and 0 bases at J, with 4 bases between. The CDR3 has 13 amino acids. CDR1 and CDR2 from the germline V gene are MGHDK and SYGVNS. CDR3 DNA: TGTGCCAGCAGTGAATCGTACTCCTACGAGCAGTACTTC. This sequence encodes CASSESYSYEQYF.

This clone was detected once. CDR3 in DNA: TGTGCCAGCAAGCATACAGGGCCTGAAGCTTTCTTT. This sequence encodes CASKHTGPEAFF. The chain is built from TRBV2 and TRBJ1-1, with D possibly matching TRBD1 (6 bases). This CDR3 is 12 amino acids long. Germline V gene lookup returns CDR1 SNHLY and CDR2 FYNNEI. Trimming pared 7 bases from V and 6 bases from J, leaving 12 bases between.

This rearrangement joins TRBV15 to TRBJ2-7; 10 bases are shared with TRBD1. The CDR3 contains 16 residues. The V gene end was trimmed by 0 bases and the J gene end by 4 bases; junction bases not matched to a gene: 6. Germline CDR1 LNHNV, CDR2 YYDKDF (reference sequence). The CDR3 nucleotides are TGTGCCACCAGCAGAGATACGACAGGGGGCAGTTACGAGCAGTACTTC. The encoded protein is CATSRDTTGGSYEQYF.

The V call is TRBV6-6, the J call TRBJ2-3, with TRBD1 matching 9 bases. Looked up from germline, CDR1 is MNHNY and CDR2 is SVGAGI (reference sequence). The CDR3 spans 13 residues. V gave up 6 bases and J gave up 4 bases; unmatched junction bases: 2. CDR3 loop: CASSRDRADTQYF. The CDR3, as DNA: TGTGCCAGCAGCCGGGACAGGGCAGATACGCAGTATTTT.

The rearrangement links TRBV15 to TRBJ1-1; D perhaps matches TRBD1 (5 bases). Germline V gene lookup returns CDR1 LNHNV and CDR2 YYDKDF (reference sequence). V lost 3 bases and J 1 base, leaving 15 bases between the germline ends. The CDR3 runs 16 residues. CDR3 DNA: TGTGCCACCAGCAGTCCGGGGGGATTACGGAACACTGAAGCTTTCTTT. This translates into CATSSPGGLRNTEAFF.

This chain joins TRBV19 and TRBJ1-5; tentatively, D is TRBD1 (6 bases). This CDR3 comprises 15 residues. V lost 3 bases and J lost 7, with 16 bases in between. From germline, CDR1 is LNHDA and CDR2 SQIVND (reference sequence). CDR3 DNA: TGTGCCAGTAGTATCCGTTTCAGGGGTACCCAGCCCCAGCATTTT. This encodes CASSIRFRGTQPQHF. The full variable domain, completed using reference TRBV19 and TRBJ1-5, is DGGITQSPKYLFRKEGQNVTLSCEQNLNHDAMYWYRQDPGQGLRLIYYSQIVNDFQKGDIAEGYSVSREKKESFPLTVTSAQKNPTAFYLCASSIRFRGTQPQHFGDGTRLSIL.

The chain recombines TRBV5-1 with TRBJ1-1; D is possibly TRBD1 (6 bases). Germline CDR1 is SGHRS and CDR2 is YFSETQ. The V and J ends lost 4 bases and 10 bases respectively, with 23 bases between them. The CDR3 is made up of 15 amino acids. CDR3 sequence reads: CASSPGGRGGLGAFF. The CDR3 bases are TGCGCCAGCAGCCCCGGGGGGCGAGGGGGGTTAGGAGCTTTCTTT.

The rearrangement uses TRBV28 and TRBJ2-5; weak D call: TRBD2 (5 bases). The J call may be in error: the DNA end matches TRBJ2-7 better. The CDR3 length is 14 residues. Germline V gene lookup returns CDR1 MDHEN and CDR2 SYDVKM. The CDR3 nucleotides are TGTGCCAGCAGCCGACTGGGCGGGTCCTACGAGCAGTACTTC. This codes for CASSRLGGSYEQYF.

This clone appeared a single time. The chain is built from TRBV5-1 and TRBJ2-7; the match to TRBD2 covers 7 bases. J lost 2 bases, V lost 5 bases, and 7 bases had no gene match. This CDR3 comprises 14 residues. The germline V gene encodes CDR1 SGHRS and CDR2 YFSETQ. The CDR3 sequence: CASRISGTTYEQYF. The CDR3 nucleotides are TGCGCCAGCAGAATAAGCGGGACTACCTACGAGCAGTACTTC.

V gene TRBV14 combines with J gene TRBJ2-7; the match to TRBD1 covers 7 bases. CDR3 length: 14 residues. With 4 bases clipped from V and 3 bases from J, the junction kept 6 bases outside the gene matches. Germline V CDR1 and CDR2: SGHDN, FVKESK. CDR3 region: CASSPMTGYYEQYF. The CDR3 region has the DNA TGTGCCAGCAGCCCTATGACAGGGTACTACGAGCAGTACTTC.

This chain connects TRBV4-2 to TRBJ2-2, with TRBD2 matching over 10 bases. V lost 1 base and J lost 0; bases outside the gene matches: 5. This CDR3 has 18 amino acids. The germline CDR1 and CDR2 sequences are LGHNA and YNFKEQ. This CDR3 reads CASSQVPSGGPNTGELFF. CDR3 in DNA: TGTGCCAGCAGCCAAGTCCCTAGCGGGGGCCCGAACACCGGGGAGCTGTTTTTT.

The CDR3 protein is CASRTENNYGYTF. In nucleotides, the CDR3 is TGTGCCAGCAGGACAGAGAATAACTATGGCTACACCTTC. The chain joins TRBV28 to TRBJ1-2; D may be TRBD1 (5 bases). The CDR3 is made up of 13 amino acids. Germline V gives CDR1 MDHEN, CDR2 SYDVKM. V lost 6 bases and J lost 1, with 9 bases in between.

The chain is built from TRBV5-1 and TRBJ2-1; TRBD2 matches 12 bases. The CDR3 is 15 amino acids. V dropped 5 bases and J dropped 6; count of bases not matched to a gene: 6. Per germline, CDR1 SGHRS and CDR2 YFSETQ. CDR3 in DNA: TGCGCCAGCAGGTCTAGCGGGAGGGCCGCCAATGAGCAGTTCTTC. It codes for CASRSSGRAANEQFF. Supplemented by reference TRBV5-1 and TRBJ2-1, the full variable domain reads KAGVTQTPRYLIKTRGQQVTLSCSPISGHRSVSWYQQTPGQGLQFLFEYFSETQRNKGNFPGRFSGRQFSNSRSEMNVSTLELGDSALYLCASRSSGRAANEQFFGPGTRLTVL.

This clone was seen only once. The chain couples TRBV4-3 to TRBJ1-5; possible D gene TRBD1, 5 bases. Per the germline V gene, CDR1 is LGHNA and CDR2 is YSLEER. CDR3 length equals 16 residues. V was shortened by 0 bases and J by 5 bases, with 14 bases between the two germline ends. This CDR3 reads CASSQEWQGPDQPQHF. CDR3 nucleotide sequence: TGCGCCAGCAGCCAAGAATGGCAGGGTCCGGATCAGCCCCAGCATTTT.

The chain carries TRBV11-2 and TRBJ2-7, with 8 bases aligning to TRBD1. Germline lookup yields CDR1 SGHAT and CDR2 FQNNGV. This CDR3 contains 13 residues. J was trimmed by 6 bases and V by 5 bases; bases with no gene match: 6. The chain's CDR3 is CASSPWTGPEQYF. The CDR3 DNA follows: TGTGCCAGCAGCCCTTGGACAGGGCCCGAGCAGTACTTC.

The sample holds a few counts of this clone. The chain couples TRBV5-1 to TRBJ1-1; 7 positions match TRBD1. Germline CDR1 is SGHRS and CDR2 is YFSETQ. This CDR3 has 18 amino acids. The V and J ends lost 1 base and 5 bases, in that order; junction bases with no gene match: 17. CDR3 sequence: CASSLRAGTARGWTEAFF. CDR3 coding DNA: TGCGCCAGCAGCTTGCGGGCCGGGACAGCCAGGGGTTGGACTGAAGCTTTCTTT.

The CDR3 here is CASSSPRGTNEKLFF. The CDR3 nucleotides read TGTGCCAGCAGTTCACCTCGGGGGACTAATGAAAAACTGTTTTTT. This sequence joins TRBV6-5 and TRBJ1-4, with D possibly matching TRBD1 (5 bases). CDR3 length: 15 residues. V was shortened by 4 bases and J by 2 bases, with 11 bases between the two germline ends. Per germline, CDR1 MNHEY and CDR2 SVGAGI.